This T cell receptor beta chain was obtained from a study of blood T cell repertoires in COVID-19. As for the study in general: Acute and convalescent COVID-19 samples came from the United States, Italy and Spain. The analysed material was cDNA or gDNA that came from T cells, B-cell-depleted T cells, or PBMCs.

As originally analysed: For nucleated cells, counts were estimated from reference gene primer amplification. Data came from immunoSEQ multiplex PCR; TCRdb stores just in-frame clones and leaves some out. V and J calls and clone size are those listed in that table; D and trimming were worked out from the DNA. The sample yields some 89,000 clones, about 92% seen once. The CDR3 covers 13 residues. The V gene's germline CDR1 is SGHTA and CDR2 FQGTGA. Deletions cut 8 bases from V and 4 bases from J, with 11 bases between. Sequences were obtained from peripheral blood. This sequence originates from a man between 50 and 59 years old with acute or convalescent COVID-19. V gene TRBV7-3 combines with J gene TRBJ2-2; possibly TRBD1 for D (6 bases). The CDR3 loop reads CASSRGPTGELFF. The CDR3 coding sequence is TGTGCCAGCTCCAGGGGCCCCACCGGGGAGCTGTTTTTT. Variable domain in full (rest from reference TRBV7-3 and TRBJ2-2): GAGVSQTPSNKVTEKGKYVELRCDPISGHTALYWYRQSLGQGPEFLIYFQGTGAADDSGLPNDRFFAVRPEGSVSTLKIQRTERGDSAVYLCASSRGPTGELFFGEGSRLTVL.